Following are 21 T cell receptor beta chains from one sample sequenced in a study of blood T cell repertoires in COVID-19. The method was immunoSEQ multiplex PCR; TCRdb's version includes in-frame clones alone and lacks a portion of them. The sample records about 83,000 clones, around nine tenths being singletons. The sequenced material came from peripheral blood. Receptors were obtained from a man aged 80 or over with active or convalescent COVID-19.

This clone was counted only a few times. V is TRBV19 and J is TRBJ1-2, with D possibly matching TRBD1 (5 bases). Between the trimmed V and J ends, which lost 4 bases and 5 bases, there was a span of 14 bases. CDR1 and CDR2 (germline): LNHDA, SQIVND (reference sequence). CDR3 length: 14 residues. Here the CDR3 DNA reads TGTGCCAGTAGTAGCGGGGGGACTCGATATGGCTACACCTTC. Amino acid sequence: CASSSGGTRYGYTF. The full variable domain, rest sourced from reference TRBV19 and TRBJ1-2, is DGGITQSPKYLFRKEGQNVTLSCEQNLNHDAMYWYRQDPGQGLRLIYYSQIVNDFQKGDIAEGYSVSREKKESFPLTVTSAQKNPTAFYLCASSSGGTRYGYTFGSGTRLTVV.

This clone was detected once. DNA for the CDR3: TGTGCCAGCAGGGACCCAGGGAGGTCCGAAAAACTGTTTTTT. Translation gives CASRDPGRSEKLFF. J is TRBJ1-4 and V is TRBV6-5; D is possibly TRBD1 (5 bases). The CDR3 is 14 residues long. Trimming pared 6 bases from V and 8 bases from J, leaving 16 bases between. Germline V gene data show CDR1 as MNHEY and CDR2 as SVGAGI.

The rearrangement joins TRBV19 to TRBJ1-5; D is uncertain. V was shortened by 1 base and J by 3 bases, with 10 bases between the two germline ends. The CDR3 covers 15 residues. Germline-derived CDR1 and CDR2 are LNHDA and SQIVND (reference sequence). In nucleotides, the CDR3 is TGTGCCAGTAGTATAGTGGACGGGAACAATCAGCCCCAGCATTTT. This codes for CASSIVDGNNQPQHF.

The rearrangement links TRBV7-9 to TRBJ1-1; D gene ambiguous. V was cut by 0 bases and J by 10 bases, with 9 bases left in between. The CDR3 sequence is 12 residues long. Germline V CDR1 and CDR2: SEHNR, FQNEAQ (reference sequence). CDR3 nucleotides: TGTGCCAGCAGCTTAGCGCGCCGGGGAGCTTTCTTT. This gives the protein CASSLARRGAFF.

The rearrangement links TRBV6-5 to TRBJ1-1; D remains unclear. The V gene's germline CDR1 is MNHEY and CDR2 SVGAGI. Trimming cost V 0 bases and J 6 bases, with 11 bases left between them. CDR3 size: 14 residues. In DNA, the CDR3 is TGTGCCAGCAGTTACTCCCCCACAATCTCTGAAGCTTTCTTT. This gives the protein CASSYSPTISEAFF.

J is TRBJ1-2 and V is TRBV6-5, with TRBD1 identical over 8 bases. CDR3 length: 15 residues. V gave up 6 bases and J gave up 3 bases; unmatched junction bases: 9. Germline lookup yields CDR1 MNHEY and CDR2 SVGAGI. CDR3 bases: TGTGCCAGCAGCGTCAGATTACAGGGGGACTATGGCTACACCTTC. Translating it yields CASSVRLQGDYGYTF.

This clone was counted between two and nine times. The rearrangement uses TRBV12-5 and TRBJ1-1; TRBD1 matches 9 bases. This CDR3 has 17 amino acids. Per germline, CDR1 LGHNT and CDR2 FRNRAP. V lost 5 bases, J lost 6 bases, and 16 bases stayed unmatched. The CDR3 coding sequence is TGTGCTAGTGGTCCCACCGGGACAGGGACCATCACCGCTGAAGCTTTCTTT. As protein: CASGPTGTGTITAEAFF. Using reference TRBV12-5 and TRBJ1-1 for the parts outside the CDR3, the full variable domain is DARVTQTPRHKVTEMGQEVTMRCQPILGHNTVFWYRQTMMQGLELLAYFRNRAPLDDSGMPKDRFSAEMPDATLATLKIQPSEPRDSAVYFCASGPTGTGTITAEAFFGQGTRLTVV.

The chain combines TRBV30 with TRBJ2-1; 7 bases are shared with TRBD2. Trimming at V came to 0 bases and at J to 4 bases, leaving 3 bases not matched to a gene. CDR3 length: 14 amino acids. Germline assignment: CDR1 GTSNPN and CDR2 SVGIG (reference sequence). The CDR3 region has the DNA TGTGCCTGGAGTGTAAGCGGGATATACAATGAGCAGTTCTTC. It codes for CAWSVSGIYNEQFF.

J is TRBJ1-1 and V is TRBV6-5; D may be TRBD1 (5 bases). From germline, CDR1 is MNHEY and CDR2 SVGAGI. Trimming cost V 7 bases and J 6 bases, with 12 bases left between them. The CDR3 sequence is 12 residues long. The CDR3 reads CASTRTSSEAFF. The CDR3 nucleotides read TGTGCCAGCACCAGGACAAGCTCTGAAGCTTTCTTT.

The V and J genes are TRBV2 and TRBJ2-2; 7 nucleotides agree with TRBD1. Unmatched junction bases numbered 4, after V lost 6 bases and J lost 0 bases. Germline loops: CDR1 SNHLY, CDR2 FYNNEI. CDR3 length: 15 amino acids. The CDR3, as DNA: TGTGCCAGCAGAGCCGGGACAGCGAACACCGGGGAGCTGTTTTTT. As protein: CASRAGTANTGELFF.

This sequence joins TRBV18 and TRBJ2-2; 9 nucleotides line up with TRBD2. Germline CDR1 reads KGHSH; CDR2 reads LQKENI. Trimming took 8 bases from V and 3 from J; bases not matched to a gene: 7. The CDR3 loop spans 15 amino acids. Here the CDR3 DNA reads TGTGCCAGCCGCAGCCGACTAGCGGACACCGGGGAGCTGTTTTTT. Its translation: CASRSRLADTGELFF.

CDR3 sequence (DNA): TGTGCCAGCAGTCGAACTAGCGGGGAATACAATGAGCAGTTCTTC. Amino acid sequence: CASSRTSGEYNEQFF. The chain links TRBV4-2 to TRBJ2-1; 10 bases align to TRBD2. CDR3 length: 15 amino acids. J gave up 4 bases and V 6 bases, and 6 bases lay outside the gene matches. Germline assignment: CDR1 LGHNA and CDR2 YNFKEQ.

The chain is built from TRBV2 and TRBJ2-3, with 7 bases lining up with TRBD1. The CDR3 length is 15 residues. The germline V gene has CDR1 SNHLY and CDR2 FYNNEI. The ends lost 6 bases at V and 1 base at J; junction bases unmatched: 7. DNA for the CDR3: TGTGCCAGCAGCAACGACAGGGCCGGCACAGATACGCAGTATTTT. Translation gives CASSNDRAGTDTQYF.

The rearrangement joins TRBV28 to TRBJ1-2; perhaps TRBD1 as D (6 bases). V was cut by 8 bases and J by 4 bases, with 14 bases left in between. This CDR3 has 13 amino acids. Germline loops: CDR1 MDHEN, CDR2 SYDVKM. CDR3 coding DNA: TGTGCCAGCGGGGGCGGGGGCATCTATGGCTACACCTTC. This gives the protein CASGGGGIYGYTF.

This clone was detected once. The V gene is TRBV28, the J gene TRBJ1-6; the D is unclear. There are 14 residues in the CDR3. V lost 8 bases and J lost 7, with 15 bases in between. Germline V gives CDR1 MDHEN, CDR2 SYDVKM. The CDR3 DNA reads as TGTGCCAGCTCGACAACACCGGAAAATTCACCCCTCCACTTT. It specifies CASSTTPENSPLHF.

The chain joins TRBV7-8 to TRBJ2-7, with TRBD1 matching over 7 bases. V was clipped by 4 bases and J by 6 bases; unmatched bases: 15. Germline V gene data show CDR1 as SGHVS and CDR2 as FQNEAQ. CDR3 size: 16 residues. CDR3 sequence (DNA): TGTGCCAGCAGCTCCCGACAGGGCTCTCTCCGCTCCGAGCAGTACGTC. Translation: CASSSRQGSLRSEQYV.

In the case of this clone: The sample carries other DNA sequences with the same CDR3. The chain couples TRBV19 to TRBJ2-1; 9 bases agree with TRBD1. The germline V gene has CDR1 LNHDA and CDR2 SQIVND (reference sequence). After removal of 5 bases from V and 8 bases from J, the junction contained 13 bases not matched to a gene. The length of the CDR3 is 16 residues. This CDR3 reads CASSQLRDRVMDEQFF. CDR3 DNA: TGTGCCAGTAGTCAGCTCCGGGACAGGGTAATGGATGAGCAGTTCTTC. Variable domain in full (rest from reference TRBV19 and TRBJ2-1): DGGITQSPKYLFRKEGQNVTLSCEQNLNHDAMYWYRQDPGQGLRLIYYSQIVNDFQKGDIAEGYSVSREKKESFPLTVTSAQKNPTAFYLCASSQLRDRVMDEQFFGPGTRLTVL.

This chain joins TRBV5-4 and TRBJ2-7; 11 bases are shared with TRBD1. Germline values: CDR1 SGHNT, CDR2 YYREEE (reference sequence). The CDR3 totals 16 residues. J gave up 7 bases and V 0 bases, and 9 bases lay outside the gene matches. The CDR3 sequence: CASSLGGTGGTGEQYV. The CDR3 region has the DNA TGTGCCAGCAGCTTGGGCGGGACAGGGGGTACTGGAGAGCAGTACGTC.

The CDR3 sequence: CASRTTGGEAFF. The CDR3 DNA follows: TGTGCCAGCAGAACGACAGGGGGTGAAGCTTTCTTT. V usage is TRBV6-5 and J usage is TRBJ1-1, with 9 bases lining up with TRBD1. The V segment lost 6 bases and the J segment 7 bases; nucleotides outside the gene matches: 3. Germline V gene sequence: CDR1 MNHEY, CDR2 SVGAGI. This CDR3 is 12 amino acids long.

The rearrangement links TRBV5-1 to TRBJ1-1, with 9 nucleotides matching TRBD1. Trimming at V came to 3 bases and at J to 4 bases, leaving 13 bases not matched to a gene. The CDR3 is 17 amino acids. CDR1 SGHRS and CDR2 YFSETQ come from the germline V gene. The CDR3 DNA is TGCGCCAGCAGCTCCCAACCCCCGGACAGGGGAGGCACTGAAGCTTTCTTT. Amino acids: CASSSQPPDRGGTEAFF.

V gene TRBV11-3 combines with J gene TRBJ2-1; D is uncertain. Trimming shortened V by 3 bases and J by 7 bases, and 7 bases separated the two germline ends. The CDR3 covers 12 residues. Looked up from germline, CDR1 is SGHNT and CDR2 is YENEEA. The CDR3 protein is CASSLGRNEQFF. CDR3 nucleotide sequence: TGTGCCAGCAGCTTGGGCAGGAATGAGCAGTTCTTC.